This is a list of T cell receptor beta chains from one sample in a study of beta chain features in type 1 diabetes. Sequenced by immunoSEQ multiplex PCR; TCRdb stores in-frame clones only, minus some. The data show about 150,000 clones, roughly 8.1% seen once. The sample comprised central memory CD4+ T cells from blood. Every receptor here comes from a young man in good health. CDR3s include the opening cysteine and the closing phenylalanine or tryptophan. The order of the fields is clone size, D gene, J gene, V gene, CDR3 protein, CDR3 DNA. D genes are given only for firm matches. Clone size is not always given. Where it is, it says once, few, many or a class for expanded clones.

>once|.|TRBJ1-5|TRBV6-5
CASGISSSNQPQHF
TGTGCCAGCGGTATTTCCAGTAGCAATCAGCCCCAGCATTTT
>.|TRBD2|TRBJ2-1|TRBV12-5
CASGLLSGGLNEQFF
TGTGCTAGTGGTTTATTGTCGGGGGGTCTGAATGAGCAGTTCTTC
>many|.|TRBJ1-4|TRBV29-1
CSALRSLNEKLFF
TGCAGCGCCCTAAGGAGCCTTAATGAAAAACTGTTTTTT
>.|TRBD1|TRBJ1-2|TRBV20-1
CSAIKGQGRAF
TGCAGTGCTATAAAAGGACAGGGACGGGCCTTC
>.|.|TRBJ2-7|TRBV7-2
CASSLDSAGEQYF
TGTGCCAGCAGCTTAGATAGCGCCGGCGAGCAGTACTTC
>.|.|TRBJ2-1|TRBV9
CASSVREEVYNEQFF
TGTGCCAGCAGCGTAAGGGAGGAAGTCTACAATGAGCAGTTCTTC
>many|.|TRBJ2-1|TRBV9
CASSVAGDSYNEQFF
TGTGCCAGCAGCGTAGCGGGGGACTCCTACAATGAGCAGTTCTTC
>many|TRBD1|TRBJ2-1|TRBV5-1
CASRGTVNNEQFF
TGCGCCAGCCGTGGGACAGTCAACAATGAGCAGTTCTTC
>.|TRBD1|TRBJ2-2|TRBV6-5
CASSGQGNTGELFF
TGTGCCAGCAGTGGACAGGGTAACACCGGGGAGCTGTTTTTT
>.|.|TRBJ1-1|TRBV6-5
CASSWGHGAVNTEAFF
TGTGCCAGCAGTTGGGGACATGGGGCGGTGAACACTGAAGCTTTCTTT
>.|.|TRBJ1-6|TRBV7-2
CASSLAGGSPLHF
TGTGCCAGCAGCTTAGCGGGGGGGTCACCCCTCCACTTT
>many|.|TRBJ2-5|TRBV29-1
CSVDQASQYF
TGCAGCGTTGATCAGGCCTCCCAGTACTTC
>many|TRBD2|TRBJ2-7|TRBV10-3
CAISPGTSGYEQYF
TGTGCCATCAGTCCCGGGACTAGCGGCTACGAGCAGTACTTC
>few|.|TRBJ1-2|TRBV28
CASLYASQGIGYTF
TGTGCCAGTCTATACGCTTCCCAGGGGATCGGCTACACCTTC
>.|TRBD1|TRBJ2-7|TRBV7-8
CASSPPRQGWNEQYF
TGTGCCAGCAGCCCACCTAGACAGGGATGGAACGAGCAGTACTTC
>.|TRBD1|TRBJ1-5|TRBV18
CASSPPGQGNQPQHF
TGTGCCAGCTCACCACCGGGACAGGGAAATCAGCCCCAGCATTTT
>many|TRBD2|TRBJ2-5|TRBV28
CASSLGGEETQYF
TGTGCCAGCAGTTTGGGGGGGGAGGAGACCCAGTACTTC
>few|TRBD1|TRBJ2-7|TRBV28
CASSLIGQAYF
TGTGCCAGCAGTTTAATCGGACAGGCGTACTTC
>.|.|TRBJ2-3|TRBV10-3
CAISESLENTQYF
TGTGCCATCAGTGAGTCTTTAGAGAATACGCAGTATTTT
>few|.|TRBJ1-5|TRBV7-8
CASRNRRFSNQPQHF
TGTGCCAGCAGGAACCGCCGGTTCAGCAATCAGCCCCAGCATTTT
>few|TRBD2|TRBJ2-1|TRBV7-9
CASSLPAGGSYNEQFF
TGTGCCAGCAGCTTACCAGCGGGGGGCTCCTACAATGAGCAGTTCTTC
>many|.|TRBJ2-1|TRBV7-2
CASSQANEQFF
TGTGCCAGCAGCCAAGCGAATGAGCAGTTCTTC
>.|TRBD1|TRBJ2-5|TRBV27
CASRGTGLYETQYF
TGTGCCAGCAGGGGGACAGGACTTTATGAGACCCAGTACTTC
>many|TRBD1|TRBJ2-1|TRBV19
CASTQQGATYNEQFF
TGTGCCAGTACCCAACAGGGGGCGACTTACAATGAGCAGTTCTTC
>few|.|TRBJ2-7|TRBV28
CASSWAAGNPFYEQYF
TGTGCCAGCAGCTGGGCGGCGGGGAACCCCTTCTACGAGCAGTACTTC
>.|.|TRBJ2-7|TRBV6-6
CASSYALTYEQYF
TGTGCCAGCAGTTATGCCCTAACCTACGAGCAGTACTTC
>few|TRBD1|TRBJ2-5|TRBV5-4
CASSPMTGDETQYF
TGTGCCAGCAGTCCAATGACAGGGGACGAGACCCAGTACTTC
>few|.|TRBJ2-3|TRBV18
CASSPLPSGSSGGATDTQYF
TGTGCCAGCTCACCACTCCCTTCCGGCTCTTCGGGTGGGGCCACAGATACGCAGTATTTT
>few|TRBD1|TRBJ1-5|TRBV28
CASSLDRATYSNQPQHF
TGTGCCAGCAGTTTAGACAGGGCGACGTATAGCAATCAGCCCCAGCATTTT
>.|.|TRBJ2-5|TRBV15
CATSRDLLETIGGETQYF
TGTGCCACCAGCAGAGATCTTTTGGAGACTATCGGCGGAGAGACCCAGTACTTC
>few|.|TRBJ2-7|TRBV13
CASTPWPSYEQYF
TGTGCCAGCACCCCCTGGCCCTCCTACGAGCAGTACTTC
>few|TRBD2|TRBJ2-7|TRBV28
CASSLFLAGGEQYF
TGTGCCAGCAGTTTATTCCTAGCGGGAGGCGAGCAGTACTTC
>few|.|TRBJ2-3|TRBV7-3
CASVDKWGVSTDTQYF
TGTGCCAGCGTCGATAAATGGGGCGTAAGCACAGATACGCAGTATTTT
>.|.|TRBJ2-5|TRBV7-3
CASSFGQMETQYF
TGTGCCAGCAGCTTTGGACAAATGGAGACCCAGTACTTC
>.|TRBD2|TRBJ2-1|TRBV27
CASRRLAEGNEQFF
TGTGCCAGCCGGAGACTAGCGGAAGGGAACGAGCAGTTCTTC
>many|.|TRBJ1-4|TRBV9
CASSVVPERVEKLFF
TGTGCCAGCAGCGTAGTTCCGGAGAGGGTCGAAAAACTGTTTTTT
>many|.|TRBJ2-2|TRBV19
CASGYDYTGELFF
TGTGCCTCCGGTTACGATTACACCGGGGAGCTGTTTTTT
>few|.|TRBJ2-1|TRBV6-1
CASSVYRAYNEQFF
TGTGCCAGCAGTGTCTATCGAGCCTACAATGAGCAGTTCTTC
>many|TRBD2|TRBJ2-3|TRBV28
CASSLWAGTSGDYTDTQYF
TGTGCCAGCAGTTTATGGGCCGGGACTAGCGGGGACTACACAGATACGCAGTATTTT
>.|.|TRBJ1-5|TRBV27
CASSPQADQPQHF
TGTGCCAGCAGTCCCCAGGCCGATCAGCCCCAGCATTTT
>.|.|TRBJ1-2|TRBV7-9
CASSLATGLSNYGYTF
TGTGCCAGCAGCTTAGCTACAGGGTTATCTAACTATGGCTACACCTTC
>many|TRBD2|TRBJ2-7|TRBV29-1
CSVVGGRIHEQYF
TGCAGCGTTGTAGGCGGGAGAATACACGAGCAGTACTTC
>few|TRBD1|TRBJ2-3|TRBV10-2
CASMGLDRGPDTQYF
TGCGCCAGCATGGGTCTGGACAGGGGCCCAGATACGCAGTATTTT
>.|.|TRBJ1-4|TRBV30
CAWSGGPAGSEKLFF
TGTGCCTGGAGTGGCGGGCCAGCAGGTAGTGAAAAACTGTTTTTT
>few|.|TRBJ2-3|TRBV6-6
CASSWSISTDTQYF
TGTGCCAGCAGTTGGAGTATTAGCACAGATACGCAGTATTTT
>.|TRBD1|TRBJ2-7|TRBV19
CASSSGTGVFYEQYF
TGTGCCAGTAGCTCCGGGACAGGGGTTTTCTACGAGCAGTACTTC